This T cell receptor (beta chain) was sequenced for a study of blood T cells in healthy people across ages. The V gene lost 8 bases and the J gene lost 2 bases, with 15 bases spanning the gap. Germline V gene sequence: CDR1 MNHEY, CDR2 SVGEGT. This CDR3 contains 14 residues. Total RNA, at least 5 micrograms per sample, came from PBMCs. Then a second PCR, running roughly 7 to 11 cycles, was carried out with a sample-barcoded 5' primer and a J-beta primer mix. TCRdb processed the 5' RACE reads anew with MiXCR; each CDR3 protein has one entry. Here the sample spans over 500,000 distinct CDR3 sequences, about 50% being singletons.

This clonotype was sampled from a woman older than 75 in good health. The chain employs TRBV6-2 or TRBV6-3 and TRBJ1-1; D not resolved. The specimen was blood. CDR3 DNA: TGTGCCAGCCACCGCATTCGGACTAACACTGAAGCTTTCTTT. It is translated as CASHRIRTNTEAFF.